Listed here is a single T cell receptor beta chain. Its antigen is as yet unknown. This sample was taken from a study of T cell responses to AZD1222 COVID-19 vaccine. Assay: immunoSEQ multiplex PCR; the TCRdb copy retains only in-frame clones and omits some. The sample yields about 88,000 clones, about 91% seen once. Study-level points and caveats: At baseline, just a handful of AZD1222 recipients tested seropositive. As reported, nearly half of all spike-specific TCRs target variant regions that are unmutated.

CDR1 is SGHNT and CDR2 is YENEEA in the germline V gene. The ends lost 5 bases at V and 3 bases at J; junction bases unmatched: 3. The CDR3 contains 14 residues. The source was peripheral blood, collected on day 0 of AZD1222 vaccination. This sequence originates from an adult in good health. The chain employs TRBV11-3 and TRBJ2-7; 11 bases line up with TRBD1. The CDR3 region has the DNA TGTGCCAGCAGCCGGACAGGGGGCGACTACGAGCAGTACTTC. As protein: CASSRTGGDYEQYF.